This record looks at one T cell receptor beta chain sequence and its context. This sample was taken from a study of CD8 T cells in Susac syndrome. The CDR3 contains 12 residues. Germline loops: CDR1 DFQATT, CDR2 SNEGSKA (reference sequence). Germline trimming cut 2 bases from V and 6 bases from J; bases unmatched to any gene: 1. It was with random hexamers that roughly 0.45 to 1 ug RNA was reverse transcribed. TCRdb itself ran the immunoSEQ multiplex PCR reads through MiXCR, one entry per CDR3 protein. The data show under 200,000 distinct CDR3 sequences, roughly 90% seen once. The sample comprised CD4+ T cells from PBMCs. The receptor was isolated from a human donor with Susac syndrome. This chain joins TRBV20-1 and TRBJ2-7; TRBD2 aligns across 10 bases. This chain's CDR3 is CSARKREGEQYF. The CDR3 nucleotides read TGCAGTGCTAGAAAGCGGGAGGGCGAGCAGTACTTC.